Listed below are T cell receptor beta chains from one sample, sequenced in a study of T cell changes during pregnancy in multiple sclerosis. TCRdb's copy holds only in-frame clones and misses some; the assay was immunoSEQ multiplex PCR. The table includes tens of thousands of clones, 93% detected once. Sequencing was performed on peripheral blood, taken after pregnancy. These receptors were obtained from a female donor with multiple sclerosis, enrolled in a pregnancy study. The CDR3 runs from the conserved cysteine through the conserved F or W. The order of the fields is V gene, D gene, J gene, CDR3 length, clone size, CDR3 DNA, CDR3 protein. The D gene is left open where the match is weak. Some rows mark clone size as missing; the rest say once, few, many or name a class of expanded clone.

>TRBV29-1|.|TRBJ2-6|14|.
TGCAGCGTTGCAACAGACTCTGGGGCCAACGTCCTGACTTTC
CSVATDSGANVLTF
>TRBV11-2|.|TRBJ2-7|15|.
TGTGCCAGCAGCTTGATGCCGACAGGCTCCTACGAGCAGTACTTC
CASSLMPTGSYEQYF
>TRBV10-2|.|TRBJ1-2|15|.
TGCGCCAGCAGTGAGTCGGCGACAGGAACCTATGGCTACACCTTC
CASSESATGTYGYTF
>TRBV5-5|.|TRBJ1-5|17|.
TGTGCCAGCAGCTTGAGGTCAGGGACTCTTCCAGGGCAGCCCCAGCATTTT
CASSLRSGTLPGQPQHF
>TRBV15|TRBD2|TRBJ2-1|15|few
TGTGCCACCAGCAGAGGGACTAGCGGGAGCAATGAGCAGTTCTTC
CATSRGTSGSNEQFF
>TRBV18|TRBD2|TRBJ2-3|16|.
TGTGCCAGCTCACCTTGGACTAGCGCTGGCACAGATACGCAGTATTTT
CASSPWTSAGTDTQYF
>TRBV10-2|.|TRBJ2-1|15|.
TGCGCCAGCAGTGAGCCTAGCGAAAAATACAATGAGCAGTTCTTC
CASSEPSEKYNEQFF
>TRBV28|.|TRBJ1-3|13|once
TGTGCCAGCAGTCCAAACTCTGGAAACACCATATATTTT
CASSPNSGNTIYF
>TRBV9|.|TRBJ1-5|15|.
TGTGCCAGCACCCCAGGGCCTTATAGCAATCAGCCCCAGCATTTT
CASTPGPYSNQPQHF
>TRBV6-5|TRBD1|TRBJ2-7|14|.
TGTGCCAGCAGAGACAGGGAGTATCGATTCGAGCAGTACTTC
CASRDREYRFEQYF
>TRBV5-1|TRBD1|TRBJ2-2|15|.
TGCGCCAGCAGCGTGACAGGGGCGAACACCGGGGAGCTGTTTTTT
CASSVTGANTGELFF
>TRBV28|.|TRBJ2-3|18|.
TGTGCCAGCAGCGAGGGGGTGGCTAGAGGGTATACCACAGATACGCAGTATTTT
CASSEGVARGYTTDTQYF
>TRBV2|TRBD1|TRBJ1-6|13|.
TGTGCCAGCGTTGGACAGGGTAATTCACCCCTCCACTTT
CASVGQGNSPLHF
>TRBV30|.|TRBJ2-1|13|.
TGTGCCTGGCGATCGGGACTTTCCTCATCACAGTTCTTC
CAWRSGLSSSQFF
>TRBV28|TRBD1|TRBJ1-2|14|.
TGTGCCAGCAGCACTGGACAGGGGAAGTATGGCTACACCTTC
CASSTGQGKYGYTF
>TRBV2|.|TRBJ1-5|14|.
TGTGCCAGCTACAGCGGTATAAGCAATCAGCCCCAGCATTTT
CASYSGISNQPQHF
>TRBV6-5|TRBD2|TRBJ2-2|15|once
TGTGCCAGCAGGAGCCTTAGCGGGAGTAACGGGGAGCTGTTTTTT
CASRSLSGSNGELFF
>TRBV27|.|TRBJ2-2|11|.
TGTGCCGGGACTCTCACCGGGGAGCTGTTTTTT
CAGTLTGELFF
>TRBV28|.|TRBJ2-6|15|once
TGTGCCAGCAGGTTAACTGGGGCCGGGGCCAACGTCCTGACTTTC
CASRLTGAGANVLTF
>TRBV28|.|TRBJ2-7|13|.
TGTGCCAGCAGTACCCAGGGTTTGTACGAGCAGTACTTC
CASSTQGLYEQYF
>TRBV14|.|TRBJ1-1|14|.
TGTGCCAGCAGCCAACGGACAGCGAACACTGAAGCTTTCTTT
CASSQRTANTEAFF
>TRBV10-3|.|TRBJ2-1|15|.
TGTGCCATCAGTGAGAGCGGAAGCTCCTACAATGAGCAGTTCTTC
CAISESGSSYNEQFF
>TRBV18|.|TRBJ2-7|14|.
TGTGCCAGCTCACCACCGGGCGGGACCTACGAGCAGTACTTC
CASSPPGGTYEQYF
>TRBV10-3|TRBD2|TRBJ2-7|16|.
TGTGCCATCAGTGAAACCGGGACTAGAGGTTCCTACGAGCAGTACTTC
CAISETGTRGSYEQYF
>TRBV7-9|.|TRBJ1-2|15|.
TGTGCCAGCAGCTTGACCGGGGGGCCGAACTATGGCTACACCTTC
CASSLTGGPNYGYTF
>TRBV27|TRBD2|TRBJ2-5|16|.
TGTGCCAGCAGTCCCTCCACTAGCGGGAGGGCGGAGACCCAGTACTTC
CASSPSTSGRAETQYF
>TRBV7-2|TRBD2|TRBJ2-1|14|.
TGTGCCAGCGGGACTAGCGGGGGCTACAATGAGCAGTTCTTC
CASGTSGGYNEQFF
>TRBV9|.|TRBJ2-6|16|.
TGTGCCAGCAGCGTAACACCATCCTCTGGGGCCAACGTCCTGACTTTC
CASSVTPSSGANVLTF
>TRBV28|TRBD2|TRBJ2-1|18|.
TGTGCCAGCAGTATCGGGGCTAGCGGGATATTCTCCTACAATGAGCAGTTCTTC
CASSIGASGIFSYNEQFF
>TRBV29-1|TRBD1|TRBJ1-2|13|.
TGCAGCGTTGGCCAGGGGGCATTCGATGGCTACACCTTC
CSVGQGAFDGYTF
>TRBV30|TRBD2|TRBJ2-2|16|.
TGTGCCTGGGGACTAGCGGGAATACGAAACACCGGGGAGCTGTTTTTT
CAWGLAGIRNTGELFF
>TRBV7-3|TRBD2|TRBJ2-2|16|.
TGTGCCAGCAGCTTGCAGAGCGGGGTCAACACCGGGGAGCTGTTTTTT
CASSLQSGVNTGELFF
>TRBV15|TRBD1|TRBJ2-1|14|.
TGTGCCACCAGCCTCCCGACAGGGGTGGGTGAGCAGTTCTTC
CATSLPTGVGEQFF
>TRBV7-8|TRBD2|TRBJ2-7|15|.
TGTGCCAGCAGCTCTCAGCGGGAGGGCCTCTACGAGCAGTACTTC
CASSSQREGLYEQYF
>TRBV7-2|TRBD2|TRBJ2-1|15|.
TGTGCCAGCAGCTTAAACGCGGGGGGCTACAATGAGCAGTTCTTC
CASSLNAGGYNEQFF
>TRBV4-3|.|TRBJ2-7|16|.
TGCGCCAGCAGCCAAGATGCGATCTCTTCGGTCTACGAGCAGTACTTC
CASSQDAISSVYEQYF
>TRBV6-5|.|TRBJ2-5|14|.
TGTGCCAGCAGTACGGGACAAGTACAAGAGACCCAGTACTTC
CASSTGQVQETQYF
>TRBV4-1|.|TRBJ2-7|14|.
TGCGCCAGCAGCCAAACGGGTCTAGAAAGCGAGCAGTACTTC
CASSQTGLESEQYF
>TRBV18|.|TRBJ1-3|14|.
TGTGCCAGCTCACCAGGACAGCCTGGAAACACCATATATTTT
CASSPGQPGNTIYF
>TRBV5-5|TRBD1|TRBJ2-7|14|.
TGTGCCAGCAGCAGTGGACAGGGAGTCAACGAGCAGTACTTC
CASSSGQGVNEQYF